One and the same sample provided the 2 T cell receptor beta chains below, sequenced in a study of T cell responses to AZD1222 COVID-19 vaccine. The repertoire was sequenced with immunoSEQ multiplex PCR; TCRdb's copy has only in-frame clones and lacks some. The sample carries tens of thousands of clones, about 87% recorded once. This specimen was peripheral blood, taken 28 days after the second AZD1222 dose. Receptors originate from an adult who received the AZD1222 COVID-19 vaccine.

The chain carries TRBV7-9 and TRBJ1-2; D unresolved. The CDR3 covers 15 residues. V lost 1 base and J lost 2, with 11 bases in between. Germline assignment: CDR1 SEHNR and CDR2 FQNEAQ (reference sequence). The chain's CDR3 is CASSLDPGPNYGYTF. The CDR3 DNA sequence: TGTGCCAGCAGCTTAGATCCGGGCCCCAACTATGGCTACACCTTC.

The chain uses TRBV4-2 and TRBJ1-6; D gene uncertain. The V and J ends lost 0 bases and 9 bases respectively, with 12 bases between them. The CDR3 length is 15 residues. The germline CDR1 and CDR2 sequences are LGHNA and YNFKEQ. CDR3 DNA: TGTGCCAGCAGCCAAGAAACCCGGTTCCGTTCACCCCTCCACTTT. The encoded protein is CASSQETRFRSPLHF.